The 10 T cell receptor beta chains below all came from one sample that was sequenced in a study of blood T cell repertoires in COVID-19. Only in-frame clones appear in the TCRdb table, and some are missing; sequencing was by immunoSEQ multiplex PCR. The repertoire holds about 250,000 clones, around 89% seen once, with about 0.8% in the top ten. Sequencing was performed on peripheral blood. All receptors come from a man aged 30-40 years with acute or convalescent COVID-19.

This chain uses TRBV7-3 with TRBJ2-1, with TRBD2 identical over 9 bases. Per germline, CDR1 SGHTA and CDR2 FQGTGA. Trimming cost V 4 bases and J 7 bases; bases outside gene matches: 14. This CDR3 spans 17 amino acids. CDR3 protein: CASSSGSGGLLWNEQFF. The CDR3 DNA reads TGTGCCAGCAGCTCGGGGAGCGGGGGGCTACTTTGGAATGAGCAGTTCTTC.

The rearrangement uses TRBV4-1 and TRBJ1-1, with D tentatively TRBD1 (6 bases). Per germline, CDR1 MGHRA and CDR2 YSYEKL. The CDR3 is 14 residues long. Trimming removed 3 bases at V and 4 bases at J, with 12 bases between. CDR3 sequence: CASSHGTGPTEAFF. The CDR3 region has the DNA TGCGCCAGCAGCCATGGTACAGGGCCCACTGAAGCTTTCTTT.

The CDR3 is CASSYRAKGNTIYF. Here the CDR3 DNA reads TGTGCCAGCAGCTACAGGGCGAAGGGAAACACCATATATTTT. The chain is built from TRBV28 and TRBJ1-3; D is perhaps TRBD1 (6 bases). V was cut by 6 bases and J by 4 bases, with 13 bases left in between. This CDR3 spans 14 amino acids. Germline V gene lookup returns CDR1 MDHEN and CDR2 SYDVKM.

As DNA, the CDR3 is TGTGCCAGCAGTTTTTCGAGGCCGAACACTGAAGCTTTCTTT. It specifies CASSFSRPNTEAFF. This chain uses TRBV6-5 with TRBJ1-1; D is ambiguous. The V end lost 4 bases, the J end lost 1 base, and 10 bases lay between the germline ends. The CDR3 runs 14 residues. Looked up from germline, CDR1 is MNHEY and CDR2 is SVGAGI.

This chain joins TRBV28 and TRBJ2-6; no clear D. The V end lost 5 bases, the J end lost 0 bases, and 11 bases lay between the germline ends. This CDR3 spans 16 amino acids. Germline assignment: CDR1 MDHEN and CDR2 SYDVKM. The CDR3 coding sequence is TGTGCCAGCAGTCGTGACTGGAGCTCTGGGGCCAACGTCCTGACTTTC. Protein product: CASSRDWSSGANVLTF.

Regarding this clone: At one boundary the junction diverges from the germline segment, which might be a read error. This chain uses TRBV6-5 with TRBJ2-1; 10 bases map to TRBD2. CDR1 is MNHEY, CDR2 SVGAGI, per germline. This CDR3 region has 12 residues. In nucleotides, the CDR3 is TGTGCCAGCGGAGGACTAGCGGCCTTCTGGCTCTTC. Protein product: CASGGLAAFWLF.

CDR3 bases: TGTGCCAGCAGTTTATTGGGGGGGGGCCGAAACGAGCAGTACTTC. Translated, it gives CASSLLGGGRNEQYF. The rearrangement joins TRBV28 to TRBJ2-7, with D possibly TRBD2 on 7 matching bases. This CDR3 region has 15 residues. CDR1 MDHEN and CDR2 SYDVKM come from the germline V gene. The germline V and J ends were trimmed by 1 base and 5 bases, with 15 bases remaining between them.

This chain links TRBV6-5 with TRBJ2-7, with 7 bases lining up with TRBD1. Losses at the gene ends were 7 bases for V and 5 bases for J; bases not matched to a gene: 11. CDR1 and CDR2 from the germline V gene are MNHEY and SVGAGI. This CDR3 region has 14 residues. The CDR3 here is CASTWKTGNHEQYF. The DNA for the CDR3 is TGTGCCAGCACGTGGAAGACAGGGAACCACGAGCAGTACTTC.

The rearrangement uses TRBV29-1 and TRBJ1-5; D not resolved. Trimming removed 4 bases at V and 4 bases at J, with 8 bases between. Germline V gene lookup returns CDR1 SQVTM and CDR2 ANQGSEA. The CDR3 spans 12 residues. The DNA for the CDR3 is TGCAGCGTTGGCGGGGTAAATCAGCCCCAGCATTTT. Translated: CSVGGVNQPQHF.

The V and J genes are TRBV3-1 (or the pseudogene TRBV3-2) and TRBJ2-1, with D perhaps TRBD1 (6 bases). Germline V gene sequence: CDR1 LGHDT, CDR2 YNNKEL (reference sequence). This CDR3 comprises 15 residues. Trimming took off 0 bases at V and 1 base at J, with 7 bases between the two ends. The CDR3 spells CASSQDQGSYNEQFF. The DNA for the CDR3 is TGTGCCAGCAGCCAAGATCAGGGGTCCTACAATGAGCAGTTCTTC.